This TCR beta chain was identified during a study of blood T cell repertoires in COVID-19. Study-wide context: Researchers got acute and convalescent COVID-19 samples from the United States, Italy and Spain. Nucleic acid was either cDNA or gDNA, and it came from T cells, B-cell-depleted T cells, or PBMCs.

In the authors' workflow: Estimates of nucleated cell counts were drawn from the amplification of reference gene primers. Some clones are missing from TCRdb's copy, which holds only in-frame ones; the method was immunoSEQ multiplex PCR. D and trimming come from the DNA, and the V and J calls and clone size come from that table. The profile shows roughly 200,000 clones, around 80% of them singletons. The germline V and J ends were trimmed by 6 bases and 6 bases, with 12 bases remaining between them. Germline-derived CDR1 and CDR2 are SNHLY and FYNNEI. CDR3 length: 12 residues. Input material: peripheral blood. The chain joins TRBV2 to TRBJ2-7; D possibly corresponds to TRBD2 (6 bases). This receptor was identified in a man in his sixties with acute or convalescent COVID-19. The CDR3 DNA follows: TGTGCCAGCAGGGCCCCCGGGGGCGAGCAGTACTTC. This gives the protein CASRAPGGEQYF. Filled out from reference TRBV2 and TRBJ2-7, the complete variable domain reads EPEVTQTPSHQVTQMGQEVILRCVPISNHLYFYWYRQILGQKVEFLVSFYNNEISEKSEIFDDQFSVERPDGSNFTLKIRSTKLEDSAMYFCASRAPGGEQYFGPGTRLTVT.